The TCR beta chain under discussion was sequenced for a study of T cell repertoires in cytomegalovirus infection. In the study overall: From public TCR beta signatures came an indication of both CMV infection and matching HLA type. Study-level results: Dominating the ex vivo response were HLA-C-restricted CMV-specific TCR beta clonotypes. Cumulative public TCR beta family frequency identified carriers of CMV plus the relevant HLA.

TCRdb analysed the reads with MiXCR anew, one entry per CDR3 protein. The sample yields 45,000 to 50,000 distinct CDR3 sequences, about 21% seen once. A word on this clonotype: Its cognate antigen is unknown. A read error is likely, as this CDR3 ends without the conserved phenylalanine or tryptophan.

CDR1 is MNHNY, CDR2 SVGAGI, per germline (reference sequence). CDR3 length: 15 amino acids. The germline V and J ends were trimmed by 7 bases and 0 bases, with 15 bases remaining between them. The chain uses TRBV6-6 and TRBJ1-2; maybe TRBD1 (5 bases). This clonotype was obtained from a human donor in good health (CMV status not recorded). Some clones in this sample may be carry-over from other donors' samples. The sample here was CD8+ T cells from cultured PBMCs, taken from culture after CMV antigen stimulation. CDR3 in amino acids: CASIRQMNPNYGYTL. The CDR3 DNA reads TGTGCCAGCATAAGACAGATGAACCCTAACTATGGCTACACCCTC.